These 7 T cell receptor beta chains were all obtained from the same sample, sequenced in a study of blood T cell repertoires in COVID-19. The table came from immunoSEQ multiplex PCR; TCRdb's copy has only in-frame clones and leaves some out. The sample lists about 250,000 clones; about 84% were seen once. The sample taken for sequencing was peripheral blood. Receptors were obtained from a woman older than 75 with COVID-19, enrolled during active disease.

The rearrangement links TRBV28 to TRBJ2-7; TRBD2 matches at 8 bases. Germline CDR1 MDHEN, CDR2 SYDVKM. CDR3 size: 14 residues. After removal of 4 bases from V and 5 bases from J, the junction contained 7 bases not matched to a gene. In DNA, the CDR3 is TGTGCCAGCAGTTCCGGGACTAGAAGGGACGAGCAGTACTTC. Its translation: CASSSGTRRDEQYF.

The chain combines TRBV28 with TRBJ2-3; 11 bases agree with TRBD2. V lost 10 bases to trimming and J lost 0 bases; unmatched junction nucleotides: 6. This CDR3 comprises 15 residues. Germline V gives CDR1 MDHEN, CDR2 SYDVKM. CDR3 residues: CATGGLAVSTDTQYF. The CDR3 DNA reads TGTGCCACGGGGGGACTAGCGGTTAGCACAGATACGCAGTATTTT.

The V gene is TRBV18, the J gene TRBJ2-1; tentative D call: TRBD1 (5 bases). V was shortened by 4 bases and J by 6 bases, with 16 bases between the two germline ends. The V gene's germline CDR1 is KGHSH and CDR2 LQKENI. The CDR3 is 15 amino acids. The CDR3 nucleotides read TGTGCCAGCTCACTTCAGTGGACACTTTCCAATGAGCAGTTCTTC. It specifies CASSLQWTLSNEQFF. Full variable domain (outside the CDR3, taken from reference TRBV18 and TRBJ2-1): NAGVMQNPRHLVRRRGQEARLRCSPMKGHSHVYWYRQLPEEGLKFMVYLQKENIIDESGMPKERFSAEFPKEGPSILRIQQVVRGDSAAYFCASSLQWTLSNEQFFGPGTRLTVL.

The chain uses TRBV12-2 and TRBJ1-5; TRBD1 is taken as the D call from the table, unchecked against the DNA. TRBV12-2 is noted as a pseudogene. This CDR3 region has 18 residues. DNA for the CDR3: TGTGCAAGTCACCTAAGGACAGGAGGTTTGTGGAGCAATCAGCCCCAGCATTTT. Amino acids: CASHLRTGGLWSNQPQHF.

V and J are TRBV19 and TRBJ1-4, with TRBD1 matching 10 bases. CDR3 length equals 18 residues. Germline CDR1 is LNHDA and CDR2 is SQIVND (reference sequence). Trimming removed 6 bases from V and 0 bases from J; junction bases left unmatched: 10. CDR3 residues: CASSRIGDRGATNEKLFF. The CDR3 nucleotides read TGTGCCAGTAGCCGGATCGGGGACAGGGGAGCAACTAATGAAAAACTGTTTTTT.

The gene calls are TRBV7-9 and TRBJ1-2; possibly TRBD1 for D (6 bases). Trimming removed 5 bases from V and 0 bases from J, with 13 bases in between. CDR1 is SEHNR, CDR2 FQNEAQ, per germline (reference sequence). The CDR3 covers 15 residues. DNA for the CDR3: TGTGCCAGCAGCATTGACAGGATTACTAACTATGGCTACACCTTC. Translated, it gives CASSIDRITNYGYTF.

The CDR3 spells CASSQAGTAAGTQYF. The CDR3 DNA reads TGCGCCAGCAGCCAAGCCGGGACAGCAGCGGGTACGCAGTATTTT. The chain links TRBV4-1 to TRBJ2-3, with D perhaps matching TRBD1 (7 bases). V gave up 1 base and J gave up 8 bases, with 16 bases separating them. CDR1 and CDR2 (germline): MGHRA, YSYEKL. CDR3 length equals 15 residues.